Listed below are T cell receptor beta chains from one sample, sequenced in a study of cytomegalovirus exposure and HLA in healthy donors. The repertoire was sequenced with immunoSEQ multiplex PCR; TCRdb's copy has only in-frame clones and lacks some. The data hold some 77,000 clones, with approximately 80% observed a single time. Sequenced input: PBMCs. These receptors all stem from a woman aged 45-65 years in good health and CMV-seropositive. Both conserved end residues are part of each CDR3. The order of the fields is J gene, V gene, CDR3 protein.

TRBJ2-7,TRBV12-5,CASGLQGVGEQYF
TRBJ2-3,TRBV28,CASTTGGAGADTQYF
TRBJ2-6,TRBV11-2,CASSLQQGPRWANVLTF
TRBJ2-1,TRBV5-6,CASSDGVYNEQFF
TRBJ2-2,TRBV7-3,CASSPGGGFGELFF
TRBJ2-7,TRBV5-1,CASSLADPGTGGREQYF
TRBJ1-6,TRBV25-1,CASSVGTPQSPLHF
TRBJ1-2,TRBV5-8,CASSFGGSYGYTF
TRBJ1-2,TRBV30,CAWSAPHITGNYGYTF
TRBJ2-5,TRBV5-5,CASSLVGGAWETQYF
TRBJ2-5,TRBV30,CAWSFGGFQETQYF
TRBJ2-7,TRBV7-2,CASSFYYEQYF
TRBJ1-1,TRBV10-3,CAISESGGFYEAFF
TRBJ1-2,TRBV5-4,CASLSGTYKNYGYTF
TRBJ1-4,TRBV18,CASSPPGTGNEKLFF
TRBJ1-2,TRBV19,CASSRDRGRDYGYTF
TRBJ2-1,TRBV19,CASSTIAVYNEQFF
TRBJ2-1,TRBV7-8,CASSRGTSGGGNEQFF
TRBJ1-1,TRBV5-6,CASSWTGTDTEAFF
TRBJ2-3,TRBV6-5,CASSPNGGGTDTQYF
TRBJ1-6,TRBV5-1,CASSLDSSPLHF
TRBJ1-6,TRBV30,CAWSPWTGNSPLHF
TRBJ2-2,TRBV11-3,CASSLDLVGELFF
TRBJ1-5,TRBV2,CASSLTSRPWINNQPQHF
TRBJ2-1,TRBV4-2,CASSQISGRGNEQFF